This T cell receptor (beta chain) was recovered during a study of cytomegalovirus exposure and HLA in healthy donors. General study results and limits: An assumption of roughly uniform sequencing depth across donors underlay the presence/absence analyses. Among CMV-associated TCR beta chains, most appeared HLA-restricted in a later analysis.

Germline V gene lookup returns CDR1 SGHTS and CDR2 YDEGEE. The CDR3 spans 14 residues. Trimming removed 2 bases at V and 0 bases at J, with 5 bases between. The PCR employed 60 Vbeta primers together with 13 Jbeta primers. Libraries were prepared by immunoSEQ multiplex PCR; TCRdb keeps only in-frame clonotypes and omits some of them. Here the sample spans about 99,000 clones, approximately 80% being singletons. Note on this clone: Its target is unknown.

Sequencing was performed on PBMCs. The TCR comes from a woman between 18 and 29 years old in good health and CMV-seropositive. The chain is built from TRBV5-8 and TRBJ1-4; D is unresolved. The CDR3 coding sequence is TGTGCCAGCAGCTTCAGGCCAACTAATGAAAAACTGTTTTTT. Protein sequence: CASSFRPTNEKLFF.